The T cell receptor beta chain under discussion was sequenced for a study of cytomegalovirus exposure and HLA in healthy donors (dated by TCRdb to about 2017). Study-wide context: In an earlier analysis of some 550 of the donors, 250 to 300 Gb of sequence data and about 110 million unique TCR beta sequences from about 179 million T cells were reported. Roughly 290 gigabases of sequencing data and around 85 million unique TCR sequences made up an early release that covered some 640 HLA-typed donors. The genetic ancestry cluster associated with self-reported Caucasian donors included approximately 85% of the roughly 380 genotyped donors. The study aimed to test whether signatures of past pathogen exposure could be identified by cataloging public T cell receptors. Using immunosequencing, the study profiled T cell repertoires from 550 to 750 subjects and related those repertoires to cytomegalovirus serostatus. Besides the first cohort of some 670 subjects, a separate validation cohort made up of 90 to 150 different subjects was used. To predict cytomegalovirus infection status, the study combined high-throughput TCR immunosequencing, statistical association of individual TCRs with disease status, and machine learning. To study patterns of TCR occurrence, a later analysis re-analyzed previously published TCR beta repertoires from several hundred donors and added high-resolution HLA genotyping. In the later analysis, no new phenotypic data were used to find candidate immune exposures; instead, reliance was placed on TCR beta sequences and their occurrence across donors. An earlier analysis of 587 of the donors applied high-throughput TCR beta sequencing to assess whether each TCR beta V gene segment acted as functional or pseudogenic. Alongside the repertoire data, information on donor age, sex, ethnicity and CMV serostatus was compiled. In a later genetic analysis, genome-wide SNP genotypes for about three fifths of the 666 donors were used, and that subset was treated as a discovery cohort. Every repertoire in the discovery cohort had been generated on one and the same sequencing platform. HLA typing covered class I and class II loci at four-digit resolution. Typing coverage differed by locus: A, B, C, DRB1 and DQB1 were typed in about 629-640 donors, DQA1 in 522, DPA1 in some 600, and DPB1 in roughly 470. Four to six DR-DQ haplotypes were handled as single units for association and clustering, since linkage in the cohort was strong. On average, roughly 250,000 unique TCR beta nucleotide sequences were sequenced per donor among fewer than 500 genotyped donors of the cohort, with roughly 18% of those sequences being non-productive. Here is what the overall study found, with its caveats: According to a later genetic analysis, donors in an Asian-associated ancestry cluster had fewer N-insertions in productive TCRs than the roughly 660-donor mean. Because HLA typing was unavailable for some donors at each locus, only the typed subset was used in association tests. The sequencing pipeline was judged likely to have produced a cluster of highly shared sequence variants as a technical artifact. When HLA alleles, especially DR and DQ, strongly co-occurred, TCR associations were difficult to assign to individual alleles. Because counts were too low, 15 to 20 rarely observed V segments, including chromosome 9 orphons, were left out of the earlier analysis of 500 to 650 of the donors. V-gene and J-gene trimming of TCR beta chains was associated with a missense DCLRE1C variant in a later genetic analysis, and the association was replicated in an independent cohort. A further reported finding was that TCR beta sequences accurately predicted the HLA-A and HLA-B alleles for most subjects in the first cohort. Correlated functional status among segregating V segments might be attributable to linkage disequilibrium, but an unknown experimental factor could not be ruled out. In a later analysis, TCR association rates were found to vary across HLA loci, with the most associated TCRs seen for DRB1 alleles and the fewest for HLA-C alleles. Only TCR beta chains were sequenced in this cohort, and the absence of alpha or paired-chain data limited detectable features. A later analysis associated 16,951 TCR beta sequences with specific HLA alleles at a false discovery rate of 0.05. In both the original and validation cohorts, the classifier was reported to diagnose cytomegalovirus status with high specificity and sensitivity. A total of some 180 TCR beta chains were listed by the study as associated with cytomegalovirus. The authors suggested that the approach could potentially be extended to other disease states and immunological phenotypes. In vitro tests confirmed that a few of the cytomegalovirus-associated TCR beta chains recognize cytomegalovirus antigens. Most TCR sequences were observed very rarely across donors, whereas some public TCRs were present in many individuals. Sequencing depth was assumed to be roughly uniform across donors in the presence/absence analyses, though that assumption may not hold. In an earlier analysis of about 600 of the donors, most TCR beta V segments appeared in productive rearrangements about 90% or about 30% of the time, broadly matching IMGT annotations. A later analysis found that HLA-associated TCR beta chains were more clonally expanded and had lower generation probabilities than equally common non-associated chains. In a later analysis, most CMV-associated TCR beta chains were found to appear HLA-restricted, with HLA associations seemingly driven largely by CMV exposure. In a later analysis, several top co-occurrence clusters were reported to appear linked to parvovirus B19, influenza, CMV and Epstein-Barr virus. Immune exposure information for the cohort was limited to CMV serostatus.

Library generation was performed with the immunoSEQ multiplex PCR assay. For the multiplex PCR, a mixture combining 60 forward primers for TCR Vbeta segments and 13 reverse primers for TCR Jbeta segments was used. A multiplex PCR assay on genomic DNA amplified the CDR3 region of rearranged TCR beta genes. The amplified TCR beta libraries were sequenced on the Illumina HiSeq System as 87-base-pair reads. From the authors' description of their analysis: A later analysis tallied some 79 million unique TCR beta chains across the 666 repertoires, and about 10 million of those chains were shared by two or more donors. Raw reads were error-corrected and collapsed into unique sequences by a nearest-neighbor algorithm in which closely related sequences were merged to remove PCR and sequencing errors. Alignment of CDR3 sequences to IMGT reference sequences was used to assign V, D and J gene segments. For a sequence to be retained, a match of at least six nucleotides was required to both a V gene segment and a J gene segment. A rearrangement counted as productive if the CDR3 had no stop codons and remained in frame with V and J, and every other rearrangement counted as non-productive. CDR3 was defined by IMGT convention, running from the second conserved V-encoded cysteine to the conserved J-encoded phenylalanine. The earlier analysis of some 580 of the donors excluded any sequence lacking an unambiguous match to a single V gene segment. In an earlier analysis of 587 of the donors, a V segment was called functional when productive rearrangements were above 56.7%, and segregating when the standard deviation between donors exceeded 5%. A statistical classification framework was built to diagnose cytomegalovirus status from the catalog of TCR beta chain sequences. A later analysis assigned V and J genes by comparing TCR nucleotide sequences with IMGT/GENE-DB human TR gene sequences. In a later analysis, CDR3 sequences and most-parsimonious VDJ recombination scenarios were assigned using the TCRdist pipeline. In a later analysis, each TCR beta chain was defined by its CDR3 amino acid sequence together with its V-gene family, and reads lacking a unique V-gene family were excluded. As a way to deal with suspected cross-contamination and a sequencing artifact, a later analysis dropped 500 to 700 nucleotide sequences that were highly shared and had low generation probability. In a later analysis, a clonal expansion index was calculated for each public chain from normalized within-repertoire ranks of inferred template counts. In a later analysis, generation probabilities were computed with a VDJ recombination model fitted to out-of-frame rearrangements, and the resulting probabilities were checked against IGoR. A later analysis scored TCR-TCR, TCR-HLA and TCR-CMV co-occurrence with hypergeometric tests, applying a repertoire-size bias correction to TCR pairs. In a later analysis, false discovery rates were estimated by permuting HLA or CMV assignments 20 times. In a later analysis, co-occurring TCRs were grouped using DBSCAN, with TCRdist sequence similarity added in when clustering inside HLA-allele-positive subsets. Repertoires with fewer than 30,000 or more than 120,000 public chains were left out of co-occurrence clustering, as were several repertoires with anomalous nucleotide sharing. TCRdb stores this immuneACCESS table with in-frame sequences only. Part of the clones is absent; in the studies checked, under half of the shortfall reflects unresolved V genes, and no reason is known for the rest. V, J and clone size reflect that table, while D and trimming were determined from the DNA. In this sample the table shows some 150,000 clones, approximately 82% of which occur a single time. The top ten clones comprise 3.3% of the sample.

To note about this clone: The target of this receptor is not known. No base quality values were provided; no much bigger clone lies one nucleotide off.

The cohort consisted of 600 to 750 healthy bone marrow donors. At the time of sampling, all cohort members were nominally healthy, though unrecorded immune exposures were likely present. The donor was CMV seronegative and was included in the group of several hundred seronegative cohort members. A peripheral blood sample was collected from each donor, and TCR beta sequencing was performed on peripheral blood mononuclear cells. Genomic DNA extraction from the blood cell samples was performed with the Qiagen DNeasy Blood Extraction Kit. Sequencing was performed on PBMCs. This receptor was obtained from a man aged 35 to 55 in good health and CMV-seronegative.

The CDR3 region has the sequence CASSSTGTGYGYTF. The nucleotide sequence reads TGTGCCAGCAGCTCCACCGGGACAGGCTATGGCTACACCTTC. This chain joins TRBV5-7 to TRBJ1-2; 8 middle bases align to TRBD1. Being an ORF, TRBV5-7 has a function that is uncertain. Germline trimming: 3 bases from V, 4 bases from J; junction bases outside gene matches: 5. The CDR3 runs 14 residues from the cysteine to the phenylalanine. Only the CDR3 part of the read is kept: 42 bases, read in frame from the first base.